A single T cell receptor (beta chain) is shown here with its context. How the authors handled the data: Reference gene primers were amplified, and this amplification served to estimate nucleated cell counts. Here immunoSEQ multiplex PCR was the method, and the copy in TCRdb shows in-frame clones only, minus some. V, J and clone size derive from that table, while D and trimming were established from the DNA sequence. The sample lists under 110,000 clones, around 87% occurring once. These data are taken from a study of blood T cell repertoires in COVID-19. As for the study in general: T cells, B-cell-depleted T cells, or PBMCs supplied cDNA or gDNA.

J gave up 3 bases and V 4 bases, and 5 bases lay outside the gene matches. Germline values: CDR1 SGHDT, CDR2 YYEEEE. This CDR3 is built from 14 residues. The sequenced sample consisted of peripheral blood. The origin of this receptor is a woman aged 30 to 39 with acute or convalescent COVID-19. The chain links TRBV5-6 to TRBJ2-7; 9 bases are a match to TRBD1. CDR3 amino acids: CASSILDRGYEQYF. In DNA, the CDR3 is TGTGCCAGCAGCATTTTGGACAGGGGCTACGAGCAGTACTTC.